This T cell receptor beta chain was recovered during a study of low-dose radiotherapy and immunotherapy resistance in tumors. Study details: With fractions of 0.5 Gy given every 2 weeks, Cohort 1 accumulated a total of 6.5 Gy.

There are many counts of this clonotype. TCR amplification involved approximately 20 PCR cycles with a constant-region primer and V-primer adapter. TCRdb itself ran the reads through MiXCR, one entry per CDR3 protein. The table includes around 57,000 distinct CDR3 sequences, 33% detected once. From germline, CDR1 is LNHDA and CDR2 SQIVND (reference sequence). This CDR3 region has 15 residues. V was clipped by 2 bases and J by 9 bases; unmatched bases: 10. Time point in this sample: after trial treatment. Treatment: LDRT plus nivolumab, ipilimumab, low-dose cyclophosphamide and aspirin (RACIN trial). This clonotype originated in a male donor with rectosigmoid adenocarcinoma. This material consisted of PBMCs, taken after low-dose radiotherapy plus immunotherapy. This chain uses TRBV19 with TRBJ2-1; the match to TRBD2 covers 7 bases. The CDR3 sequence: CASSITPGTGGEQFF. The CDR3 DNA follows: TGTGCCAGTAGTATAACCCCAGGTACGGGGGGTGAGCAGTTCTTC.